This T cell receptor beta chain is drawn from a study of T cells in Graves' hyperthyroidism and ophthalmopathy. Study-wide points: Ophthalmopathy got predicted by the model a median 6.5 months before its onset.

Amplified regions were TCR beta CDR3 sequences from RNA transcripts. First-round RT-PCR targeting the TCR CDR3 was performed with the HTBI primer set. TCRdb independently ran MiXCR on the multiplex PCR reads; one entry per CDR3 protein. This sample has about 270,000 distinct CDR3 sequences, with approximately 21% found just once. On this clonotype itself: The antigen remains unidentified.

Trimming removed 6 bases at V and 4 bases at J, with 13 bases between. Germline values: CDR1 DFQATT, CDR2 SNEGSKA (reference sequence). The CDR3 loop spans 13 amino acids. This TCR was recovered from a man aged 25-40 years with Graves' ophthalmopathy. Sequenced material: blood. V usage is TRBV20-1 and J usage is TRBJ1-5; D might be TRBD1 (5 bases). CDR3 protein: CSARQGANQPQHF. As DNA, the CDR3 is TGCAGTGCCCGTCAGGGCGCGAATCAGCCCCAGCATTTT.